The rows below give T cell receptor beta chains drawn from one sample of a study of blood T cells in healthy people across ages. TCRdb reanalysed the 5' RACE reads using MiXCR and keeps one entry per CDR3 protein. The sample contains 920,000 or so distinct CDR3 sequences, 40% to 50% of which appear only once. The source material was blood. The receptors derive from an older woman in good health. Both conserved end residues are part of each CDR3. D genes are given only for firm matches. The size entry is marked missing in some rows and otherwise reads once, few, many or a size class.

d_call	v_call	clone_size	j_call	cdr3_length	cdr3_nt	cdr3_aa
TRBD1	TRBV28	-	TRBJ2-5	17	TGTGCCAGCCGTGCCGCCCACAAGACAGGGATTTTGGGGACCCAGTACTTC	CASRAAHKTGILGTQYF
TRBD2	TRBV25-1	-	TRBJ2-5	15	TGTGCCAGCAGCGTGACTAGCGGGGCTAGCCATGAGCAGTACTTC	CASSVTSGASHEQYF
TRBD2	TRBV6-5	-	TRBJ2-3	15	TGTGCCAGCAGTTCCGCGGGGGAGGCCACAGATACGCAGTATTTT	CASSSAGEATDTQYF
TRBD1	TRBV12-3/TRBV12-4	-	TRBJ2-5	14	TGTGCCAGCAGTCCCGAGACAGGGACGGAGACCCAGTACTTC	CASSPETGTETQYF
TRBD2	TRBV6-5	few	TRBJ2-5	17	TGTGCCAGCAGTTACTCGATAGGCGGGAGGGCCGGCAGGGAGCAGTACTTC	CASSYSIGGRAGREQYF
TRBD2	TRBV10-3	-	TRBJ2-5	15	TGTGCCATCAGTGAGGTCGGGAGGGCCAGGGAGACCCAGTACTTC	CAISEVGRARETQYF
-	TRBV7-2	few	TRBJ2-7	14	TGTGCCAGCAGCTTAGCGGGGGGTTTGGACGAGCAGTACTTC	CASSLAGGLDEQYF
TRBD2	TRBV6-5	-	TRBJ2-7	18	TGTGCCAGCAGTTACTCCACCCATGGACTAGCGTTGGGAGCCGAGCAGTACTTC	CASSYSTHGLALGAEQYF
TRBD1	TRBV4-2	few	TRBJ2-1	14	TGTGCCAGCAGCCAAAGGACAGGTCCCAATGAGCAGTTCTTC	CASSQRTGPNEQFF
-	TRBV28	-	TRBJ2-3	14	TGTGCCACCCAAAAGGAAGGGGCTACAGATACGCAGTATTTT	CATQKEGATDTQYF
-	TRBV5-6	-	TRBJ2-3	18	TGTGCCAGCAGCTTGGGGGTGGCCGTCTATTCTAGCACAGATACGCAGTATTTT	CASSLGVAVYSSTDTQYF
-	TRBV6-1	-	TRBJ2-1	14	TGTGCCAGCATAGTCATTTATCTGGGAAATGAGCAGTTCTTC	CASIVIYLGNEQFF
-	TRBV18	few	TRBJ1-1	15	TGTGCCAGCTCACCATGGACGGAGTTGAACACTGAAGCTTTCTTT	CASSPWTELNTEAFF
-	TRBV29-1	many	TRBJ2-5	15	TGCAGCGTATCTGGGGTCCAAGTGCGTCAAGAGACCCAGTACTTC	CSVSGVQVRQETQYF
TRBD1	TRBV5-1	few	TRBJ2-7	14	TGCGCCAGCAGCCAACTGGGGACAGGCTACGAGCAGTACTTC	CASSQLGTGYEQYF
-	TRBV7-2	few	TRBJ1-2	15	TGTGCCAGCAGCATGTCTGGACAGTCGCACTATGGCTACACCTTC	CASSMSGQSHYGYTF
-	TRBV7-3	many	TRBJ2-3	14	TGTGCCAGCAGCTCCACGCGTCCGGGAGATACGCAGTATTTT	CASSSTRPGDTQYF
TRBD1	TRBV3-1	-	TRBJ1-4	16	TGTGCCAGCAGCCAGAAGTGGGGACAGGGGGCTGAAAAACTGTTTTTT	CASSQKWGQGAEKLFF
-	TRBV5-4	-	TRBJ2-7	14	TGTGCCAGCAGTGCACCGTCCCACAGGGCGGAGCAGTACTTC	CASSAPSHRAEQYF
TRBD2	TRBV20-1	-	TRBJ2-5	15	TGCAGTGCTATTCCTAGCGGGACCTTTGGGGAGACCCAGTACTTC	CSAIPSGTFGETQYF
TRBD1	TRBV28	-	TRBJ1-2	16	TGTGCCAGCAGTTATACAGGACAGGGGATTAACTATGGCTACACCTTC	CASSYTGQGINYGYTF
-	TRBV29-1	few	TRBJ1-2	12	TGCAGCGTTGCCAGCCCACCCGATGGCTACACCTTC	CSVASPPDGYTF
TRBD2	TRBV6-1	-	TRBJ2-7	17	TGTGCCAGCATCCATGGGAGACTAGCGGGAGGACCCAATGAGCAGTACTTC	CASIHGRLAGGPNEQYF
-	TRBV5-1	-	TRBJ2-7	13	TGCGCCAGCAGCTTGGCCTTAGGGGCCGAGCAGTACTTC	CASSLALGAEQYF
-	TRBV20-1	-	TRBJ2-5	12	TGCAGTGCCCCCCAAACCGGAGAGACCCAGTACTTC	CSAPQTGETQYF
TRBD2	TRBV12-3/TRBV12-4	few	TRBJ2-1	17	TGTGCCAGCAGTTTAGGACTAGCGGGACCATCCTACAATGAGCAGTTCTTC	CASSLGLAGPSYNEQFF
-	TRBV20-1	few	TRBJ2-6	16	TGCAGTGCCATGACCGGTTGGGGGTCTGGGGCCAACGTCCTGACTTTC	CSAMTGWGSGANVLTF
-	TRBV11-2	-	TRBJ2-1	14	TGTGCCAGCAGCTTAGTTAGGGGTGTCGGCGAGCAGTTCTTC	CASSLVRGVGEQFF
-	TRBV6-5	-	TRBJ2-3	15	TGTGCCAGCAGTTACTCGCTGGGAAGCACAGATACGCAGTATTTT	CASSYSLGSTDTQYF
TRBD1	TRBV5-1	-	TRBJ2-2	14	TGCGCCAGCAGCTGGACAGGGGCCACCGGGGAGCTGTTTTTT	CASSWTGATGELFF
-	TRBV5-1	-	TRBJ2-1	14	TGCGCCAGCAGCTTGGCCCCTTTTATGAATGAGCAGTTCTTC	CASSLAPFMNEQFF
TRBD1	TRBV28	few	TRBJ2-5	15	TGTTCCACGACACCCGAAAAGACAGGGATGGAGACCCAGTACTTC	CSTTPEKTGMETQYF
TRBD1	TRBV4-1	few	TRBJ2-4	16	TGCGCCAGCAGCCAGAGAGCAGGGGGTGACAAAAACATTCAGTACTTC	CASSQRAGGDKNIQYF
-	TRBV4-1	few	TRBJ2-1	14	TGCGCCAGCAGCCAAGAACCCATCGTTGGCGAGCAGTTCTTC	CASSQEPIVGEQFF
TRBD2	TRBV29-1	few	TRBJ2-5	17	TGCAGCGTTGACGGCCTTAGCGGGAGGGCCCTCGGAGAGACCCAGTACTTC	CSVDGLSGRALGETQYF
TRBD1	TRBV25-1	few	TRBJ2-5	15	TGTGCCAGCCAGGCCGCCGGGACAGGGAAAGAGACCCAGTACTTC	CASQAAGTGKETQYF
-	TRBV4-2	-	TRBJ2-7	12	TGTGCCAGCAGCCAAGGTCTCGGCGAGCAGTACTTC	CASSQGLGEQYF
TRBD1	TRBV19	-	TRBJ2-1	16	TGTGCCAGTAGTATACGACAGGGCTTAGCCCTTAGACAACAGTTCTTC	CASSIRQGLALRQQFF
TRBD2	TRBV5-1	-	TRBJ2-7	14	TGCGCCAGCAGCTTTAAGCGGGATCCCTACGAGCAGTACTTC	CASSFKRDPYEQYF
-	TRBV7-9	-	TRBJ1-2	16	TGTGCCAGCAGCACCCCATCGAGGGCACTGGACTATGGCTACACCTTC	CASSTPSRALDYGYTF
-	TRBV6-5	-	TRBJ2-7	15	TGTGCCAGCAGTTACTCCTCCGAGGCCCCCTACGAGCAGTACTTC	CASSYSSEAPYEQYF
-	TRBV28	-	TRBJ1-1	14	TGTGCCAGCAGGTATAGACAGGTGAACACTGAAGCTTTCTTT	CASRYRQVNTEAFF
-	TRBV7-2	once	TRBJ2-1	17	TGTGCCAGCAGCTTAGATAGAGCCAGCGGCTTATACAATGAGCAGTTCTTC	CASSLDRASGLYNEQFF
-	TRBV29-1	few	TRBJ2-1	11	TGCAGCGTTGACCGGGCTAATGAGCAGTTCTTC	CSVDRANEQFF
-	TRBV9	-	TRBJ2-3	12	TGTGCCAGCAGCGCGTTCAGCGGTACGCAGTATTTT	CASSAFSGTQYF
TRBD1	TRBV5-1	-	TRBJ2-7	15	TGCGCCAGCAGCCCGGGACAGCCACCTAGGGGCGAGCAGTACTTC	CASSPGQPPRGEQYF
-	TRBV15	-	TRBJ1-5	13	TGTGCCACCAGCAGCAGAGTGAATCAGCCCCAGCATTTT	CATSSRVNQPQHF
TRBD2	TRBV20-1	-	TRBJ2-3	16	TGCAGTGCTAGAGGGATGGTAGCGGGACTCACAGATACGCAGTATTTT	CSARGMVAGLTDTQYF
TRBD2	TRBV3-1	few	TRBJ2-7	16	TGTGCCAGCAGCCACCCAATTTCTAGCGGAGCCTACGAGCAGTACTTC	CASSHPISSGAYEQYF